What follows are 19 T cell receptor beta chains derived from one specimen sequenced in a study of blood T cells in healthy people across ages. A J-beta primer mix and a sample-barcoded 5' primer were used in a second PCR of roughly 7 to 12 cycles. One entry per CDR3 protein, called by TCRdb with MiXCR from the 5' RACE reads. The data show roughly 730,000 distinct CDR3 sequences, roughly three fifths seen once. Sequenced sample: blood. These receptors came from a man aged 35-49 years in good health.

The chain joins TRBV5-1 to TRBJ2-6; 9 bases are a match to TRBD1. Germline V gene lookup returns CDR1 SGHRS and CDR2 YFSETQ. V lost 9 bases and J lost 2; bases outside the gene matches: 6. CDR3 length: 15 residues. The CDR3 here is CATGDRVAGANVLTF. As DNA, the CDR3 is TGCGCCACCGGGGACAGGGTGGCTGGGGCCAACGTCCTGACTTTC.

The chain has TRBV5-1 and TRBJ2-3; D assignment may be TRBD1 or TRBD2 (5 bases each). With 4 bases removed from V and 5 bases from J, the gap between germline ends came to 14 bases. The CDR3 length is 14 residues. Germline CDR1 and CDR2: SGHRS and YFSETQ. This CDR3 is CASSAAGAGDTQYF. CDR3 sequence (DNA): TGCGCCAGCAGCGCCGCTGGGGCGGGAGATACGCAGTATTTT.

V is TRBV29-1 and J is TRBJ2-5, with a tentative D call TRBD2 (5 bases). The CDR3 extends over 13 amino acids. Germline CDR1 SQVTM, CDR2 ANQGSEA. V gave up 5 bases and J gave up 2 bases, with 12 bases separating them. In DNA form, the CDR3 reads TGCAGCGTTACAAGGACTGCTCAAGAGACCCAGTACTTC. Amino acid sequence: CSVTRTAQETQYF.

V and J are TRBV7-2 and TRBJ1-4; D not certain. The CDR3 totals 14 residues. Per the germline V gene, CDR1 is SGHTA and CDR2 is FQGNSA. V was cut by 1 base and J by 5 bases, with 8 bases left in between. CDR3 coding DNA: TGTGCCAGCAGCTTAGGTCAGAAAAATGAAAAACTGTTTTTT. It is translated as CASSLGQKNEKLFF.

This clonotype was seen a handful of times. The V gene is TRBV21-1, the J gene TRBJ2-7; the D call TRBD1 from the table was never checked on the DNA. TRBV21-1 is marked as a pseudogene. The CDR3 contains 15 residues. The CDR3: CASSKGGTDTYEQYF. CDR3 bases: TGTGCCAGCAGCAAAGGGGGGACAGATACCTACGAGCAGTACTTC.

The rearrangement links TRBV6-5 to TRBJ2-7; D not certain. The J call may be mistaken, given a closer DNA end match to TRBJ2-5. The germline gives CDR1 MNHEY, CDR2 SVGAGI. The CDR3 consists of 13 residues. The CDR3 nucleotides are TGTGCCAGCACCTCCTCGGGTGGGGAGACCCAGTACTTC. Its protein is CASTSSGGETQYF.

This clonotype came up a few times. The gene calls are TRBV6-5 and TRBJ2-5; no definite D call. The germline V and J ends were trimmed by 5 bases and 4 bases, with 20 bases remaining between them. Per the germline V gene, CDR1 is MNHEY and CDR2 is SVGAGI. The CDR3 sequence is 16 residues long. CDR3 nucleotide sequence: TGTGCCAGCAGTCCCCTCGACATCTCCTTCTCAGAGACCCAGTACTTC. This sequence encodes CASSPLDISFSETQYF.

J is TRBJ1-1 and V is TRBV28; possibly TRBD1 for D (6 bases). The ends were cut back, 11 bases at V and 0 bases at J, with 19 bases in the middle. The CDR3 consists of 15 residues. Germline V gene data show CDR1 as MDHEN and CDR2 as SYDVKM. The CDR3 here is CAVKRTDRLNTEAFF. The CDR3, as DNA: TGTGCCGTAAAAAGGACAGACCGTTTGAACACTGAAGCTTTCTTT.

This clonotype has more than one count but fewer than ten. V is TRBV29-1 and J is TRBJ2-1; perhaps TRBD1 as D (7 bases). Looked up from germline, CDR1 is SQVTM and CDR2 is ANQGSEA. The CDR3 consists of 16 residues. Trimming pared 4 bases from V and 7 bases from J, leaving 23 bases between. In DNA, the CDR3 is TGCAGCGTTGGCCCAGGGGGGAGGATTGGCGGGAATGAGCAGTTCTTC. Its translation is CSVGPGGRIGGNEQFF.

The CDR3 DNA reads as TGTGCCATCGGAACTGGCTACACCTTC. Its translation is CAIGTGYTF. V usage is TRBV2 and J usage is TRBJ1-2; D unresolved. Germline-derived CDR1 and CDR2 are SNHLY and FYNNEI. Between the trimmed V and J ends, which lost 10 bases and 7 bases, there was a span of 7 bases. The CDR3 has 9 residues. The whole variable domain, filled in from reference TRBV2 and TRBJ1-2, reads EPEVTQTPSHQVTQMGQEVILRCVPISNHLYFYWYRQILGQKVEFLVSFYNNEISEKSEIFDDQFSVERPDGSNFTLKIRSTKLEDSAMYFCAIGTGYTFGSGTRLTVV.

The chain recombines TRBV6-2 or TRBV6-3 with TRBJ2-1; D may be TRBD1 or TRBD2 (6 bases each). V lost 2 bases, J lost 13 bases, and 15 bases lay in between. The CDR3 contains 13 residues. In germline, CDR1 is MNHEY, CDR2 SVGEGT. The CDR3 reads CASSYEAGRGQFF. As DNA, the CDR3 is TGTGCCAGCAGTTACGAAGCGGGCAGGGGTCAGTTCTTC.

V usage is TRBV25-1 and J usage is TRBJ1-1; D gene unclear. The CDR3 covers 14 residues. V lost 4 bases and J lost 5, with 14 bases in between. Germline CDR1 and CDR2: MGHDK and SYGVNS. CDR3 loop: CASSATPRGTEAFF. CDR3 coding DNA: TGTGCCAGCAGTGCCACACCGAGAGGGACTGAAGCTTTCTTT.

This clonotype was counted only a few times. A junction boundary mismatches the germline segment, possibly from a read error. This chain's CDR3 is CSARDPSGAEDEQYF. The CDR3 DNA is TGCAGTGCTAGAGACCCCTCGGGGGCTGAGGACGAGCAGTACTTT. This chain joins TRBV20-1 and TRBJ2-4; D is perhaps TRBD1 or TRBD2 (6 bases each). This CDR3 is built from 15 residues. Germline values: CDR1 DFQATT, CDR2 SNEGSKA (reference sequence).

This clonotype occurred a few times. The rearrangement uses TRBV15 and TRBJ1-2, with a weak D call TRBD1 (5 bases). The CDR3 has 14 residues. CDR1 and CDR2 (germline): LNHNV, YYDKDF (reference sequence). The germline V and J ends were trimmed by 0 bases and 7 bases, with 12 bases remaining between them. This chain's CDR3 is CATSRDRQGGGYTF. Written as DNA, the CDR3 is TGTGCCACCAGCAGAGATCGGCAGGGCGGTGGCTACACCTTC.

The V gene is TRBV5-4, the J gene TRBJ2-6; D gene uncertain. CDR3 length equals 15 residues. The germline V and J ends were trimmed by 0 bases and 10 bases, with 14 bases remaining between them. Germline V gives CDR1 SGHNT, CDR2 YYREEE (reference sequence). CDR3 bases: TGTGCCAGCAGCTTGGAGGGATCCTGGATGAACGTCCTGACTTTC. This gives the protein CASSLEGSWMNVLTF.

The chain employs TRBV10-3 and TRBJ2-3, with TRBD2 as a possible D gene (6 bases). Germline CDR1 reads ENHRY; CDR2 reads SYGVKD. V was pared by 6 bases and J by 3 bases, with 22 bases between. This CDR3 is 17 amino acids long. The CDR3 region has the DNA TGTGCCATCAGCCGGGACTTCGCTTCCTTTGGGACAGATACGCAGTATTTT. Translation: CAISRDFASFGTDTQYF.

This clonotype was picked up a small number of times. This chain uses TRBV20-1 with TRBJ2-3, with 7 bases matching TRBD2. V dropped 3 bases and J dropped 6; count of bases not matched to a gene: 15. Germline V gene sequence: CDR1 DFQATT, CDR2 SNEGSKA (reference sequence). This CDR3 contains 16 residues. The CDR3 bases are TGCAGTGCTAGTCCCCCATTGATACTAGCGATGGATACGCAGTATTTT. Translated: CSASPPLILAMDTQYF.

V usage is TRBV20-1 and J usage is TRBJ2-1; D is possibly TRBD2 (7 bases). V gave up 3 bases and J gave up 3 bases, with 15 bases separating them. The length of the CDR3 is 15 residues. Germline V gene data show CDR1 as DFQATT and CDR2 as SNEGSKA (reference sequence). In nucleotides, the CDR3 is TGCAGTGCTAGTAGAGGGGGGGGCATCTACAATGAGCAGTTCTTC. Translated, it gives CSASRGGGIYNEQFF.

V and J are TRBV20-1 and TRBJ1-1; tentatively, D is TRBD1 (6 bases). The germline CDR1 and CDR2 sequences are DFQATT and SNEGSKA (reference sequence). Deletions cut 2 bases from V and 11 bases from J, with 15 bases between. There are 12 residues in the CDR3. The CDR3 DNA reads TGCAGTGCTAGACAGGGGCCGGCGGACGCTTTCTTT. Its translation: CSARQGPADAFF.